Reported below is one TCR beta chain. Its antigen is as yet unknown. The data stem from a study of a mutant IDH1 vaccine in newly diagnosed glioma. Overall study results and limits: Apparently unrelated to pseudoprogression were changes in the top peripheral T cell clonotypes.

The time point here: baseline, week 1 (first vaccination visit). Treatment in this sample: pre-vaccination baseline after standard-of-care therapy. Astrocytomas found in donors were new, WHO grade 3 or 4, IDH1-mutant and ATRX-lost. Sequencing was performed with immunoSEQ multiplex PCR; in TCRdb, only in-frame clones are kept and a portion is missing. The sample includes 15,000 or so clones, around four fifths of them seen just once. The receptor comes from a man aged 35 to 55 with glioma. The sample was PBMCs, taken from a glioma patient treated with radiotherapy, temozolomide or both.

CDR3: CASSGPEGRDTQYF. CDR3 DNA sequence: TGTGCCAGCAGCGGGCCGGAGGGGAGGGATACGCAGTATTTT. This chain uses TRBV5-4 with TRBJ2-3; perhaps TRBD2 as D (6 bases). Germline loops: CDR1 SGHNT, CDR2 YYREEE (reference sequence). Trimming stripped 4 bases from V and 6 bases from J, with 15 bases between. This CDR3 comprises 14 residues. The whole variable domain, filled in from reference TRBV5-4 and TRBJ2-3, reads ETGVTQSPTHLIKTRGQQVTLRCSSQSGHNTVSWYQQALGQGPQFIFQYYREEENGRGNFPPRFSGLQFPNYSSELNVNALELDDSALYLCASSGPEGRDTQYFGPGTRLTVL.